This T cell receptor (beta chain) was recovered during a study of identical twins. V gave up 3 bases and J gave up 4 bases, with 12 bases separating them. CDR3 length equals 14 residues. Germline CDR1 is DFQATT and CDR2 is SNEGSKA (reference sequence). cDNA carried unique molecular identifiers, and a universal primer site was added by template switching. TCRdb called the 5' RACE reads again in MiXCR, with one record for every CDR3 protein. The sample includes 500,000 to 650,000 distinct CDR3 sequences, roughly 7.2% seen only once; the top ten take about 1.6%. The data were also submitted as part of a second study, on yellow fever vaccine responses in identical twins.

This sequence was found in a woman aged 18-29 years in good health. The J gene is TRBJ2-2, the V gene TRBV20-1; D unresolved. Sequenced material: PBMCs. For the CDR3, the DNA is TGCAGTGCTAGTTGGCCCCAAGGCACCGGGGAGCTGTTTTTT. Its protein product is CSASWPQGTGELFF.